One sample yielded the 15 T cell receptor beta chains listed below, sequenced in a study of T-cell reconstitution after alpha-beta-depleted transplantation in children. It was with unique molecular identifiers that the TCRbeta library was prepared. MiXCR, run by TCRdb on the PCR reads, gives a single entry per CDR3 protein. The table lists just under 150,000 distinct CDR3 sequences, around 8.8% of them singletons, with 15% to 20% in the top ten. The sample consisted of PBMCs, mostly from graft donor cells, taken 180 days after TCRalphabeta/CD19-depleted stem cell transplant. These receptors were collected from a female patient between 2 and 10 years old who had a stem cell transplant for congenital amegakaryocytic thrombocytopenia, so the T cells may come from the graft donor.

The chain joins TRBV7-2 to TRBJ2-3; D gene unclear. This CDR3 spans 13 amino acids. V shed 4 bases and J shed 6 bases, with 11 bases lying between them. CDR1 SGHTA and CDR2 FQGNSA come from the germline V gene. CDR3 amino acids: CASSSRSRDTQYF. Here the CDR3 DNA reads TGTGCCAGCAGCTCCAGGAGTCGGGATACGCAGTATTTT.

This clonotype has a count of ten or more. A much larger clonotype is one base distant, so this may be a read error. The genes are TRBV20-1 and TRBJ1-1; possibly TRBD1 for D (5 bases). The germline V gene has CDR1 DFQATT and CDR2 SNEGSKA (reference sequence). CDR3 length: 12 residues. The CDR3 here is CSPRRGATEAFF. CDR3 nucleotides: TGCAGTCCTAGGAGGGGTGCCACTGAAGCTTTCTTT.

This rearrangement joins TRBV2 to TRBJ2-1; 15 bases are a match to TRBD2. CDR1 and CDR2 from the germline V gene are SNHLY and FYNNEI. Trimming took 3 bases from V and 9 from J; bases not matched to a gene: 9. This CDR3 is built from 17 residues. The CDR3 is CASSDLGLAGGGREQFF. The CDR3 DNA follows: TGTGCCAGCAGTGATCTAGGACTAGCGGGAGGGGGGCGTGAGCAGTTCTTC.

This clonotype was recorded many times. V usage is TRBV4-1 and J usage is TRBJ2-7, with 8 bases matching TRBD1. V was clipped by 3 bases and J by 3 bases; unmatched bases: 7. The germline CDR1 and CDR2 sequences are MGHRA and YSYEKL. The CDR3 consists of 15 residues. The CDR3 reads CASSQEDRGFYEQYF. The CDR3 bases are TGCGCCAGCAGCCAGGAAGACAGGGGTTTCTACGAGCAGTACTTC.

This clonotype was counted at least ten times. This chain connects TRBV28 to TRBJ1-6, with 9 bases fitting TRBD1. Trimming cost V 6 bases and J 14 bases; bases outside gene matches: 14. Germline lookup yields CDR1 MDHEN and CDR2 SYDVKM. CDR3 length: 15 amino acids. CDR3 bases: TGTGCCAGCAGCCCCCCGGGACAGGGTTTTCGGGCCCTCCACTTT. Its translation is CASSPPGQGFRALHF.

At least ten counts were recorded for this clonotype. The gene calls are TRBV5-6 and TRBJ1-5, with D perhaps TRBD1 (5 bases). Germline V gene lookup returns CDR1 SGHDT and CDR2 YYEEEE. Trimming removed 3 bases at V and 0 bases at J, with 10 bases between. The CDR3 has 15 amino acids. DNA for the CDR3: TGTGCCAGCAGCTGGGGCCTATATAGCAATCAGCCCCAGCATTTT. It yields the protein CASSWGLYSNQPQHF.

The chain has TRBV5-1 and TRBJ2-3, with 10 bases fitting TRBD1. The CDR3 has 16 residues. Germline trimming cut 3 bases from V and 5 bases from J; bases unmatched to any gene: 9. Per germline, CDR1 SGHRS and CDR2 YFSETQ. The DNA for the CDR3 is TGCGCCAGCAGCTCTCAACCGGGACAGGGGATAGATACGCAGTATTTT. This gives the protein CASSSQPGQGIDTQYF.

This clonotype was counted a few times. The rearrangement joins TRBV5-1 to TRBJ2-7; D uncertain. In germline, CDR1 is SGHRS, CDR2 YFSETQ. The CDR3 sequence is 15 residues long. Trimming shortened V by 4 bases and J by 0 bases, and 14 bases separated the two germline ends. The CDR3 DNA reads as TGCGCCAGCAGCAACCGGGCCGCGAGCTCCTACGAGCAGTACTTC. Its translation: CASSNRAASSYEQYF.

This clonotype came up many times. The V and J genes are TRBV15 and TRBJ2-3; D may match TRBD1 or TRBD2 (5 bases each). The CDR3 runs 16 residues. Deletions cut 1 base from V and 1 base from J, with 12 bases between. Germline loops: CDR1 LNHNV, CDR2 YYDKDF (reference sequence). Here the CDR3 reads CATSRAEGLGTDTQYF. The CDR3 DNA follows: TGTGCCACCAGCAGAGCTGAGGGGCTGGGCACAGATACGCAGTATTTT.

This clonotype was counted between two and nine times. The chain recombines TRBV7-3 with TRBJ2-1; 8 bases map to TRBD2. Germline V gene sequence: CDR1 SGHTA, CDR2 FQGTGA. CDR3 length: 14 amino acids. V shed 3 bases, J shed 5 bases, and the junction held 3 bases outside the gene matches. In nucleotides, the CDR3 is TGTGCCAGCAGCTTTACTAGCGGCCACAATGAGCAGTTCTTC. Protein product: CASSFTSGHNEQFF.

This clonotype appeared many times. The chain recombines TRBV27 with TRBJ1-2; D gene uncertain. Germline CDR1 reads MNHEY; CDR2 reads SMNVEV (reference sequence). The length of the CDR3 is 15 residues. V was shortened by 4 bases and J by 0 bases, with 12 bases between the two germline ends. Written as DNA, the CDR3 is TGTGCCAGCAGTTCCACCGGGATAGCTAACTATGGCTACACCTTC. Its protein is CASSSTGIANYGYTF.

This clonotype was found a few times. The gene calls are TRBV5-4 and TRBJ2-5; no firm D call. Germline CDR1 and CDR2: SGHNT and YYREEE (reference sequence). V lost 0 bases and J lost 4, with 10 bases in between. The CDR3 runs to 14 residues. The CDR3 region is CASSLVGFRETQYF. The DNA for the CDR3 is TGTGCCAGCAGCTTGGTGGGTTTTCGAGAGACCCAGTACTTC.

This clonotype was detected ten times or more. The rearrangement links TRBV29-1 to TRBJ2-5, with 13 bases fitting TRBD2. Germline V lookup: CDR1 SQVTM, CDR2 ANQGSEA. The junction had 4 bases not matched to a gene; V was cut back by 4 bases and J by 2 bases. This CDR3 contains 15 residues. The CDR3 here is CSVGTSGRGQETQYF. In DNA form, the CDR3 reads TGCAGCGTTGGGACTAGCGGGAGAGGACAAGAGACCCAGTACTTC.

Many counts were recorded for this clonotype. The chain combines TRBV7-9 with TRBJ2-7; D unclear. This CDR3 has 15 residues. Germline assignment: CDR1 SEHNR and CDR2 FQNEAQ (reference sequence). V shed 4 bases and J shed 2 bases, with 15 bases lying between them. CDR3 DNA sequence: TGTGCCAGCAGCTCCCGGACGGAAAGAGCCTACGAGCAGTACTTC. It yields the protein CASSSRTERAYEQYF.

The sample holds many counts of this clonotype. The chain carries TRBV7-2 and TRBJ2-2, with 15 bases matching TRBD2. The trim removed 1 base at V and 5 bases at J, leaving 2 bases unmatched. This CDR3 comprises 17 residues. In germline, CDR1 is SGHTA, CDR2 FQGNSA. The CDR3 sequence: CASSLGTSGRGTGELFF. The CDR3 DNA reads TGTGCCAGCAGCTTAGGGACTAGCGGGAGGGGGACCGGGGAGCTGTTTTTT.